This T cell receptor beta chain was retrieved from a study of T cell changes during pregnancy in multiple sclerosis. Germline V gene sequence: CDR1 MNHEY, CDR2 SVGAGI. The CDR3 is made up of 12 amino acids. With 5 bases removed from V and 5 bases from J, the gap between germline ends came to 9 bases. Assay: immunoSEQ multiplex PCR; the TCRdb copy retains only in-frame clones and omits some. This table holds 50,000 to 55,000 clones, about nine tenths found once. This receptor was taken from a female donor with multiple sclerosis, enrolled in a pregnancy study. The sequences come from CD4+ T cells from peripheral blood mononuclear cells, collected in the third trimester of pregnancy. The chain carries TRBV6-5 and TRBJ1-2; weak D call: TRBD1 (6 bases). The CDR3 DNA reads as TGTGCCAGCAGTACAGGGCTTTATGGCTACACCTTC. Translating it yields CASSTGLYGYTF.